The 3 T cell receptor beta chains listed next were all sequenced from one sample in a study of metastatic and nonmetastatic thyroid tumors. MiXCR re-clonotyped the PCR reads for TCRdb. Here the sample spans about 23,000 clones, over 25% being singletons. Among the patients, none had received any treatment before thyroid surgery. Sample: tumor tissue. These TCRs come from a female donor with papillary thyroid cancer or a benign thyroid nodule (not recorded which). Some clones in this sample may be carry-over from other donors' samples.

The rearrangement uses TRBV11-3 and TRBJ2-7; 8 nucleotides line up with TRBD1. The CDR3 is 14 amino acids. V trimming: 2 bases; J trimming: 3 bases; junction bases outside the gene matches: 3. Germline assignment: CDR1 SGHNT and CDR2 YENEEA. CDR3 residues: CASSLSGGNYEQYF. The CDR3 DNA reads TGTGCCAGCAGCTTATCAGGGGGCAACTACGAGCAGTACTTC.

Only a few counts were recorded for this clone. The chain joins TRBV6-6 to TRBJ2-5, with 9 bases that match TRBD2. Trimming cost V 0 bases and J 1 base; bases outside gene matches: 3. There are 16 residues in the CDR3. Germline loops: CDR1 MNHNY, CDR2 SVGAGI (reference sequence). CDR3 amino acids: CASSYSRTSVQETQYF. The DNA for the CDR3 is TGTGCCAGCAGTTACTCTAGGACTAGCGTCCAAGAGACCCAGTACTTC.

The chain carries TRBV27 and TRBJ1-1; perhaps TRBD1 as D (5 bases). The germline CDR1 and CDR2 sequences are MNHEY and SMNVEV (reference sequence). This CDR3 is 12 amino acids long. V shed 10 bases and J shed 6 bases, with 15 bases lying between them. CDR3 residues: CANTLGGAEAFF. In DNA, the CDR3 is TGTGCCAACACCCTGGGGGGGGCTGAAGCTTTCTTT.